This T cell receptor (beta chain) was recovered during a study of T cells after yellow fever vaccination (dated by TCRdb to between 2018 and 2021). About the investigation overall: The SMART-Seq v4 Ultra Low Input RNA kit was used to prepare libraries from fractions with low cell numbers. Blood was collected at multiple timepoints before and after primary and secondary immunization, and bulk PBMC replicates and cell subsets were isolated. To follow T-cell clones before and after both primary and booster YFV17D yellow fever vaccination, bulk TCR alpha and beta repertoires underwent longitudinal sequencing. Two healthy male donors, one aged 18 to 29 and one aged 30 to 40 years, were included in the cohort. Here is what the overall study found, with its caveats: Because only a couple of donors were included in the study, the extent to which the findings can be generalized is limited. Most clones expanded after primary vaccination were re-detected after the booster (around 96% of CD4 and around nine tenths of CD8), suggesting broad memory maintenance. Because abundant contaminating clonotypes from the bulk population could be contained in FACS-sorted repertoires, computational filtering was required. A small share of clonotypes occurred in both CD4 and CD8 compartments, likely arising from convergent recombination. The secondary T-cell response was found to be weaker but faster than the primary response, with a peak reached on day 5 rather than on day 15.

CDR1 and CDR2 were assigned from the germline V gene as MDHEN and SYDVKM. Measured from the cysteine to the phenylalanine, the CDR3 is 15 residues long. Left in the record is the CDR3 DNA by itself, 45 bases read in frame from the first base. Cut back by 7 bases and 2 bases, the V and J ends lie 16 bases apart. This clonotype was observed at least ten times. What antigen it recognizes has not been identified. No clone much larger than this one lies a single base away; base qualities are absent. TCR cDNA was synthesized by 5'RACE template switching, which introduced a universal primer site and unique molecular identifiers. Priming of cDNA synthesis was performed from both the TCR alpha and TCR beta constant segments. Two PCR steps were used to amplify libraries, with sample barcodes and sequencing adapters being added in the second step. Sequencing of libraries was done on Illumina HiSeq 2500 (2x100 bp) or NovaSeq (2x150 bp). The study's own analysis went as follows. MIGEC handled demultiplexing of reads and collapsing into UMI consensus sequences, while MiXCR performed V(D)J alignment. Using edgeR on replicate PBMC samples, clonotypes were called vaccine-responding if FDR was below 0.01 and the log2 fold change was above 5 up to day 15. Each bulk clonotype was labeled CD4 or CD8 based on which sequenced repertoire, CD4 or CD8, contained the clonotype at higher abundance. TCRdb reprocessing: public reads trimmed at Q25 with fastp, clones called with MiXCR, in-frame beta chains kept. Identical CDR3 protein sequences are pooled into one entry, listed with their most common genes and DNA. None of the V and J calls come from the authors' own analysis; TCRdb made them. The sample records around 360,000 distinct CDR3 sequences, more than 9% of which are singletons. More than 15% of the sample is held by the ten biggest clonotypes.

Reading the label with the study, this specimen's treatment or condition is: live attenuated yellow fever vaccine strain. At each blood-draw timepoint, two biological replicates of bulk PBMCs were collected. A standard Ficoll-Paque protocol was used to isolate PBMCs from peripheral blood. TriZol was used to extract RNA from bulk PBMCs, from CD4 and CD8 fractions, and from dextramer-positive and dextramer-negative fractions. The input for sequencing was PBMCs, taken on the day of the first yellow fever vaccination. The sequence was collected from a man between 18 and 35 years old who received the YFV17D yellow fever vaccine. Recombination joined TRBV28 with TRBJ2-3; the best D guess is TRBD1, with 5 bases matching. DNA sequence: TGTGCCAGCACGGGTAGCAGGGCCTACACAGATACGCAGTATTTT. The translation is CASTGSRAYTDTQYF.